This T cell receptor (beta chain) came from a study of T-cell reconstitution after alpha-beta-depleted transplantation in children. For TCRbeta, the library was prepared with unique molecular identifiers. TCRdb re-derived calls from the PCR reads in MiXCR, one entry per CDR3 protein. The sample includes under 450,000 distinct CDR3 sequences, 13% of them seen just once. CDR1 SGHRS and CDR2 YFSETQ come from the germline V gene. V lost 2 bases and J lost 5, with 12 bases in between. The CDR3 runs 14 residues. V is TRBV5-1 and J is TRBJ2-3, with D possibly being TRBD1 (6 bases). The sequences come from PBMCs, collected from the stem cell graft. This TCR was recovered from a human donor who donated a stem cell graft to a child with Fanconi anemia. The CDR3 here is CASSFRGRGDTQYF. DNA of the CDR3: TGCGCCAGCAGCTTCAGGGGCAGGGGAGATACGCAGTATTTT.